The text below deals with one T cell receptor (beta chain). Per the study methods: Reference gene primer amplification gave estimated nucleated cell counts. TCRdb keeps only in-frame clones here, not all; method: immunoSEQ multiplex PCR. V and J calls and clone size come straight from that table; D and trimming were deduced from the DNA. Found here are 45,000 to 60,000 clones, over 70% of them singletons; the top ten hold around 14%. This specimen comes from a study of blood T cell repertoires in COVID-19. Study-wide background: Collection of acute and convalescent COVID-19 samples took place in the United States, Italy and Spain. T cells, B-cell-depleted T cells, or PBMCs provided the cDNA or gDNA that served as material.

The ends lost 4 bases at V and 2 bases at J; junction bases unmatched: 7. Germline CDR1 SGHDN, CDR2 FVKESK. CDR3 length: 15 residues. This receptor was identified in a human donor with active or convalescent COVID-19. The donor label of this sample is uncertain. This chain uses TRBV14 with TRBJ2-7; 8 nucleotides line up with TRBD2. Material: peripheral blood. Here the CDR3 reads CASSPGGRITYEQYF. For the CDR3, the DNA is TGTGCCAGCAGCCCGGGCGGGAGGATCACCTACGAGCAGTACTTC.